Below are 2 T cell receptor beta chains sequenced from a single sample in a study of preoperative IRX-2 immunotherapy in early breast cancer (dated by TCRdb to between 2018 and 2021). The treatment or condition label of this sample denotes: preoperative locoregional IRX-2 cytokine immunotherapy. The library was prepared using the immunoSEQ multiplex PCR assay. TCRdb took over this immuneACCESS table, retaining in-frame rearrangements with V and J assigned. Such tables are incomplete; in checked studies, under half of the missing clones stem from an unresolved V gene, and the remainder is unexplained. Counted in this sample were approximately 30,000 clones; 90% to 95% of them appeared once. The top ten clonotypes cover under 7.5% of the sample. The sample was gathered from a patient treated with IRX-2 immunotherapy. Every receptor here comes from a human donor with breast cancer.

V usage is TRBV18 and J usage is TRBJ2-5; possibly TRBD1 or TRBD2 for D (5 bases each). This CDR3 comprises 13 residues. Per germline, CDR1 KGHSH and CDR2 LQKENI. Trimming took 6 bases from V and 7 from J, leaving 15 bases between them. Here the CDR3 DNA reads TGTGCCAGCTCCGGGGACCCAACCGGGACCCAGTACTTC. Translation: CASSGDPTGTQYF.

The chain has TRBV14 and TRBJ1-2, with 7 bases fitting TRBD1. CDR3 length: 13 residues. Germline V gene data show CDR1 as SGHDN and CDR2 as FVKESK. V shed 5 bases and J 4 bases; nucleotides not matched to a gene: 4. DNA of the CDR3: TGTGCCAGCAGCATAGACAGGGTCTATGGCTACACCTTC. Amino acids: CASSIDRVYGYTF.